The 24 T cell receptor beta chains listed next were all sequenced from one sample in a study of T cells in Graves' hyperthyroidism and ophthalmopathy. It was RNA transcripts that yielded the amplified TCR beta CDR3 regions. HTBI primers were the set used in a first-round RT-PCR of the TCR CDR3. TCRdb reprocessed the multiplex PCR reads via MiXCR and lists one record per CDR3 protein. Of 380,000 or so distinct CDR3 sequences in the sample, around an eighth were seen once. Sequenced: blood. The receptors here all came from a man aged 25-45 years with Graves' hyperthyroidism that later progressed to Graves' ophthalmopathy.

This clonotype has just a few counts. The rearrangement uses TRBV5-8 and TRBJ1-5; TRBD1 matches 7 bases. The V gene's germline CDR1 is SGHTS and CDR2 YDEGEE. The CDR3 totals 16 residues. Losses at the gene ends were 1 base for V and 5 bases for J; bases not matched to a gene: 9. CDR3 coding DNA: TGTGCCAGCAGCTTGTGGGCCAGGGGGGCCTATCAGCCCCAGCATTTT. Amino acids: CASSLWARGAYQPQHF.

Many counts were recorded for this clonotype. J is TRBJ1-5 and V is TRBV11-3; D gene ambiguous. In germline, CDR1 is SGHNT, CDR2 YENEEA. Trimming shortened V by 4 bases and J by 5 bases, and 9 bases separated the two germline ends. This CDR3 has 13 amino acids. Written as DNA, the CDR3 is TGTGCCAGCAGCTCCTCGGCAGATCAGCCCCAGCATTTT. Translating it yields CASSSSADQPQHF.

This clonotype was seen repeatedly, ten times or more. The chain recombines TRBV7-9 with TRBJ1-2; D is uncertain. The CDR3 runs 12 residues. CDR1 and CDR2 (germline): SEHNR, FQNEAQ (reference sequence). V was clipped by 3 bases and J by 8 bases, with 10 bases between them. CDR3 nucleotide sequence: TGTGCCAGCAGCTTGACCCCTCTCGGCTACACCTTC. Its protein product is CASSLTPLGYTF.

This clonotype was detected a few times. The J gene is TRBJ2-3, the V gene TRBV7-9; unclear D gene. Germline CDR1 reads SEHNR; CDR2 reads FQNEAQ (reference sequence). The V end lost 0 bases, the J end lost 2 bases, and 9 bases lay between the germline ends. This CDR3 comprises 15 residues. The CDR3, as DNA: TGTGCCAGCAGCTTAGCGGAGTCAGACACAGATACGCAGTATTTT. Protein product: CASSLAESDTDTQYF.

Ten or more counts support this clonotype. This chain joins TRBV4-1 and TRBJ1-1; no reliable D call. The germline V gene has CDR1 MGHRA and CDR2 YSYEKL. This CDR3 comprises 14 residues. The V gene lost 3 bases and the J gene lost 10 bases, with 18 bases spanning the gap. The CDR3 region is CASSQRGFYSPAFF. DNA of the CDR3: TGCGCCAGCAGCCAGCGAGGGTTTTACTCGCCAGCTTTCTTT.

In its sample, this clonotype was seen a few times. The chain couples TRBV6-1 to TRBJ1-1; D perhaps matches TRBD1 (5 bases). V was pared by 5 bases and J by 1 base, with 11 bases between. This CDR3 region has 14 residues. Germline V gene lookup returns CDR1 MNHNS and CDR2 SASEGT. This CDR3 reads CASSSTDRNTEAFF. Here the CDR3 DNA reads TGTGCCAGCAGTTCCACCGACAGGAACACTGAAGCTTTCTTT.

This clonotype showed up just a few times. The rearrangement uses TRBV7-2 and TRBJ2-7; 7 bases map to TRBD1. This CDR3 spans 15 amino acids. CDR1 and CDR2 from the germline V gene are SGHTA and FQGNSA. J lost 5 bases, V lost 5 bases, and 12 bases had no gene match. The CDR3 region has the DNA TGTGCCAGCAGCCTGGGCGCACAGGGGATCAACGAGCAGTACTTC. Translating it yields CASSLGAQGINEQYF.

This clonotype was observed many times. The V call is TRBV2, the J call TRBJ2-1; TRBD1 matches 8 bases. V was pared by 6 bases and J by 5 bases, with 12 bases of the junction left unmatched. CDR3 size: 16 residues. Germline V lookup: CDR1 SNHLY, CDR2 FYNNEI. The CDR3 DNA sequence: TGTGCCAGCAGAGACAGGGGACGACTAGGGCACAATGAGCAGTTCTTC. Residues: CASRDRGRLGHNEQFF.

J is TRBJ1-5 and V is TRBV4-2, with D perhaps TRBD1 (5 bases). Germline loops: CDR1 LGHNA, CDR2 YNFKEQ. This CDR3 has 17 amino acids. The V gene lost 0 bases and the J gene lost 1 base, with 13 bases spanning the gap. The CDR3 sequence is CASSQEGGGWSNQPQHF. In DNA form, the CDR3 reads TGTGCCAGCAGCCAAGAGGGGGGTGGTTGGAGCAATCAGCCCCAGCATTTT.

Many counts were recorded for this clonotype. The genes are TRBV6-1 and TRBJ1-2, with 7 bases that match TRBD1. Per the germline V gene, CDR1 is MNHNS and CDR2 is SASEGT. V shed 0 bases, J shed 6 bases, and the junction held 4 bases outside the gene matches. The CDR3 has 14 amino acids. The CDR3: CASSEASRGDGYTF. In DNA form, the CDR3 reads TGTGCCAGCAGTGAAGCGAGCAGGGGGGATGGCTACACCTTC.

At least ten counts were recorded for this clonotype. The chain carries TRBV27 and TRBJ2-7, with 7 bases fitting TRBD2. Germline CDR1 MNHEY, CDR2 SMNVEV (reference sequence). The trim removed 6 bases at V and 0 bases at J, leaving 5 bases unmatched. CDR3 length: 14 residues. The CDR3 is CASRTSIYSYEQYF. The CDR3 DNA reads as TGTGCCAGCAGGACTAGCATTTACTCCTACGAGCAGTACTTC.

The chain recombines TRBV7-9 with TRBJ2-2; the D call may be TRBD1 or TRBD2 (6 bases each). CDR3 length: 17 residues. The germline CDR1 and CDR2 sequences are SEHNR and FQNEAQ (reference sequence). Trimming cost V 2 bases and J 5 bases, with 18 bases left between them. The CDR3 DNA reads as TGTGCCAGCAGCTTAACCCGGGACCGGGGGCGAACCGGGGAGCTGTTTTTT. Translation: CASSLTRDRGRTGELFF.

This clonotype was seen ten or more times. The chain couples TRBV9 to TRBJ2-3, with 9 bases lining up with TRBD2. J lost 2 bases, V lost 4 bases, and 5 bases had no gene match. The CDR3 extends over 15 amino acids. Germline CDR1 SGDLS, CDR2 YYNGEE. The DNA of the CDR3 is TGTGCCAGCAGCCCCCGGGGACTAGCCACAGATACGCAGTATTTT. It encodes CASSPRGLATDTQYF.

This clonotype came up many times. V gene TRBV14 combines with J gene TRBJ2-2; D is ambiguous. Trimming pared 1 base from V and 3 bases from J, leaving 3 bases between. Germline V gene sequence: CDR1 SGHDN, CDR2 FVKESK. This CDR3 comprises 13 residues. The DNA for the CDR3 is TGTGCCAGCAGCCAAGTGCACACCGGGGAGCTGTTTTTT. Amino acids: CASSQVHTGELFF. The complete variable domain, with remaining parts taken from reference TRBV14 and TRBJ2-2, reads EAGVTQFPSHSVIEKGQTVTLRCDPISGHDNLYWYRRVMGKEIKFLLHFVKESKQDESGMPNNRFLAERTGGTYSTLKVQPAELEDSGVYFCASSQVHTGELFFGEGSRLTVL.

This clonotype was seen a few times. The chain combines TRBV29-1 with TRBJ2-2, with D maybe TRBD1 (6 bases). Germline CDR1 and CDR2: SQVTM and ANQGSEA. The CDR3 covers 12 residues. V shed 5 bases and J shed 5 bases, with 9 bases lying between them. The CDR3 bases are TGCAGCGTTAACAGGGTAACCGGGGAGCTGTTTTTT. Amino acids: CSVNRVTGELFF.

This clonotype was counted at least ten times. J is TRBJ1-4 and V is TRBV7-8, with 8 positions matching TRBD1. From germline, CDR1 is SGHVS and CDR2 FQNEAQ. This CDR3 has 14 residues. V shed 5 bases and J 8 bases; nucleotides not matched to a gene: 7. CDR3 residues: CASSRRTGWEKLFF. Written as DNA, the CDR3 is TGTGCCAGCAGCCGCAGGACAGGGTGGGAAAAACTGTTTTTT.

This clonotype was counted ten times or more. V and J are TRBV11-1 and TRBJ2-7; weak D call: TRBD2 (6 bases). The CDR3 covers 13 residues. The germline V gene has CDR1 SGHAT and CDR2 FQDESV (reference sequence). Trimming pared 11 bases from V and 4 bases from J, leaving 18 bases between. The DNA of the CDR3 is TGTGCCTCGACCGGGACGGGACTTTACGAGCAGTACTTC. Residues: CASTGTGLYEQYF.

This clonotype was recorded at least ten times. V and J are TRBV6-1 and TRBJ2-5; a possible D gene is TRBD1 (7 bases). From germline, CDR1 is MNHNS and CDR2 SASEGT. Trimming shortened V by 7 bases and J by 5 bases, and 20 bases separated the two germline ends. CDR3 length equals 15 residues. This CDR3 is CASTTTRAGGETQYF. Written as DNA, the CDR3 is TGTGCCAGCACTACGACCCGGGCAGGGGGGGAGACCCAGTACTTC.

This clonotype has ten or more counts. This sequence joins TRBV11-2 and TRBJ1-4; D is perhaps TRBD1 (6 bases). The CDR3 covers 13 residues. In germline, CDR1 is SGHAT, CDR2 FQNNGV. The V gene lost 5 bases and the J gene lost 8 bases, with 12 bases spanning the gap. CDR3 residues: CASSQSGGEKLFF. CDR3 bases: TGTGCCAGCAGCCAGTCGGGGGGCGAAAAACTGTTTTTT.

V gene TRBV28 combines with J gene TRBJ1-2; perhaps TRBD1 as D (6 bases). The CDR3 runs to 15 residues. The V end lost 6 bases, the J end lost 4 bases, and 18 bases lay between the germline ends. Germline CDR1 reads MDHEN; CDR2 reads SYDVKM. Here the CDR3 reads CASRQGGAFTYGYTF. CDR3 nucleotide sequence: TGTGCCAGCAGGCAAGGGGGGGCATTTACCTATGGCTACACCTTC.

This chain joins TRBV19 and TRBJ2-1, with 15 bases fitting TRBD2. This CDR3 has 16 amino acids. The germline V gene encodes CDR1 LNHDA and CDR2 SQIVND (reference sequence). Unmatched junction bases numbered 6, after V lost 8 bases and J lost 4 bases. CDR3 nucleotides: TGTGCCAGTCGGACTAGCGGGGGGGCGGGATACAATGAGCAGTTCTTC. Its translation: CASRTSGGAGYNEQFF.

The sample holds many counts of this clonotype. The chain links TRBV19 to TRBJ2-1; 15 bases match TRBD2. CDR1 LNHDA and CDR2 SQIVND come from the germline V gene (reference sequence). The CDR3 runs to 17 residues. V dropped 5 bases and J dropped 2; count of bases not matched to a gene: 4. The CDR3 DNA is TGTGCCAGTAGTTGGACTAGCGGGGGGGCGGCCTACAATGAGCAGTTCTTC. It codes for CASSWTSGGAAYNEQFF.

This clonotype has at least ten counts. The chain has TRBV7-9 and TRBJ2-5; a weak D match, TRBD2 (6 bases). Germline V gene lookup returns CDR1 SEHNR and CDR2 FQNEAQ (reference sequence). The CDR3 has 13 amino acids. Trimming stripped 1 base from V and 4 bases from J, with 7 bases between. The CDR3 here is CASSLDGGETQYF. As DNA, the CDR3 is TGTGCCAGCAGCTTAGACGGGGGAGAGACCCAGTACTTC.

This clonotype was recorded at least ten times. The chain joins TRBV12-3 or TRBV12-4 to TRBJ2-1; the match to TRBD1 covers 8 bases. Losses at the gene ends were 2 bases for V and 8 bases for J; bases not matched to a gene: 11. CDR3 length: 16 amino acids. CDR3 DNA sequence: TGTGCCAGCAGTTTACTTGGACAGGGAGTAGGTGATGAGCAGTTCTTC. Protein product: CASSLLGQGVGDEQFF.